These T cell receptor beta chains were read from a single sample in a study of response to subunit inactivated influenza vaccine. TCRdb recomputed calls from the RT-PCR reads with MiXCR, one row per CDR3 protein. Here the sample spans fewer than 400,000 distinct CDR3 sequences, about a fifth being singletons. This material consisted of PBMCs from blood, taken roughly 20 months after vaccination. These receptor sequences come from a man between 45 and 75 years old who received an inactivated influenza vaccine. Each CDR3 is given with its conserved first and last residue. Each record gives: clone size, V gene, D gene, J gene, CDR3 DNA, CDR3 protein. The D gene is left open where the match is weak. Expanded clones get a size class; other rows say once, few or many, or leave the size out.

clone size: few; V gene: TRBV19; D gene: TRBD1; J gene: TRBJ1-2; CDR3 DNA: TGTGCCAGCCGTGACAGGGGGCTACTCGACTATGGCTACACCTTC; CDR3 protein: CASRDRGLLDYGYTF
clone size: many; V gene: TRBV10-3; D gene: NA; J gene: TRBJ2-1; CDR3 DNA: TGTGCCATCAGTGAGTCCCGAGAGGGTGAGCAGTTCTTC; CDR3 protein: CAISESREGEQFF
clone size: many; V gene: TRBV5-1; D gene: TRBD1; J gene: TRBJ1-5; CDR3 DNA: TGCGCCAGCAGCTTGGGGGATTTAGGGGGCGCAACTCAGCCCCAGCATTTT; CDR3 protein: CASSLGDLGGATQPQHF
clone size: NA; V gene: TRBV7-8; D gene: TRBD1; J gene: TRBJ2-1; CDR3 DNA: TGTGCCAGCAGCCCAACCGGGACAGGGGTATACAATGAGCAGTTCTTC; CDR3 protein: CASSPTGTGVYNEQFF
clone size: few; V gene: TRBV24-1; D gene: TRBD1; J gene: TRBJ2-7; CDR3 DNA: TGTGCCACCAGTGATTTCGGACAGGGAAACAACGAGCAGTACTTC; CDR3 protein: CATSDFGQGNNEQYF
clone size: NA; V gene: TRBV6-2/TRBV6-3; D gene: TRBD2; J gene: TRBJ2-1; CDR3 DNA: TGTGCCAGCAGTTACCCTAGCGGGAGTAGAGATGAGCAGTTCTTC; CDR3 protein: CASSYPSGSRDEQFF
clone size: NA; V gene: TRBV28; D gene: NA; J gene: TRBJ2-1; CDR3 DNA: TGTGCCAGCAGTTTAGGCAGGAGCAATGAGCAGTTCTTC; CDR3 protein: CASSLGRSNEQFF
clone size: NA; V gene: TRBV7-8; D gene: NA; J gene: TRBJ2-2; CDR3 DNA: TGTGCCAGCAGCTCACTGGAGGGGAGGAACACCGGGGAGCTGTTTTTT; CDR3 protein: CASSSLEGRNTGELFF
clone size: NA; V gene: TRBV3-1; D gene: NA; J gene: TRBJ2-2; CDR3 DNA: TGTGCCAGCAGCCAAACCAGGGTCTCGAACACCGGGGAGCTGTTTTTT; CDR3 protein: CASSQTRVSNTGELFF
clone size: NA; V gene: TRBV4-2; D gene: TRBD1; J gene: TRBJ2-7; CDR3 DNA: TGTGCCAGCAGCCAAGAAAGCGGACAGGGAAGGGAGCAGTACTTC; CDR3 protein: CASSQESGQGREQYF
clone size: NA; V gene: TRBV28; D gene: TRBD1; J gene: TRBJ2-7; CDR3 DNA: TGTGCCAGCAGTACGCGACAGGGGACCTTCGCCTACGAGCAGTACTTC; CDR3 protein: CASSTRQGTFAYEQYF
clone size: few; V gene: TRBV5-1; D gene: TRBD2; J gene: TRBJ2-3; CDR3 DNA: TGCGCCAGCAGCCCCCTGACTAGCGGGAACACAGATACGCAGTATTTT; CDR3 protein: CASSPLTSGNTDTQYF
clone size: few; V gene: TRBV4-1; D gene: NA; J gene: TRBJ2-1; CDR3 DNA: TGCGCCAGCAGCCAATACCGGACTGACAATGAGCAGTTCTTC; CDR3 protein: CASSQYRTDNEQFF
clone size: NA; V gene: TRBV7-6; D gene: NA; J gene: TRBJ2-3; CDR3 DNA: TGTGCCAGCAGCTCCCCGCTAGCGCCCGGTGGCACAGATACGCAGTATTTT; CDR3 protein: CASSSPLAPGGTDTQYF
clone size: NA; V gene: TRBV28; D gene: NA; J gene: TRBJ1-5; CDR3 DNA: TGTGCCAGCAGTTCATGGGCAGGGGCTAGCAATCAGCCCCAGCATTTT; CDR3 protein: CASSSWAGASNQPQHF
clone size: many; V gene: TRBV5-5; D gene: NA; J gene: TRBJ1-3; CDR3 DNA: TGTGCCAGCAGTCCCGACCGCAACTCTGGAAACACCATATATTTT; CDR3 protein: CASSPDRNSGNTIYF
clone size: NA; V gene: TRBV15; D gene: NA; J gene: TRBJ2-1; CDR3 DNA: TGTGCCACCAGCATCGAACCCCGTAGGCATGAGCAGTTCTTC; CDR3 protein: CATSIEPRRHEQFF
clone size: few; V gene: TRBV7-3; D gene: NA; J gene: TRBJ2-1; CDR3 DNA: TGTGCCAGCAGCTCCCGTCGGGGTGGCTTGGGTGAGCAGTTCTTC; CDR3 protein: CASSSRRGGLGEQFF
clone size: NA; V gene: TRBV21-1; D gene: NA; J gene: TRBJ2-7; CDR3 DNA: TGTGCCAGCAGCAAAGAGGGGTGGGGAAATAACTACGAGCAGTACTTC; CDR3 protein: CASSKEGWGNNYEQYF
clone size: many; V gene: TRBV6-5; D gene: NA; J gene: TRBJ1-1; CDR3 DNA: TGTGCCAGCAGTTACGGGGCAACAGGGATGGGGGAAGCTTTCTTT; CDR3 protein: CASSYGATGMGEAFF
clone size: NA; V gene: TRBV12-3/TRBV12-4; D gene: NA; J gene: TRBJ2-1; CDR3 DNA: TGTGCCAGTCGGCGGAAATACAATGAGCAGTTCTTC; CDR3 protein: CASRRKYNEQFF
clone size: few; V gene: TRBV7-9; D gene: TRBD1; J gene: TRBJ1-2; CDR3 DNA: TGTGCCAGCAGCTTAGATCGCGCGGGACAGGAAATCTATGGCTACACCTTC; CDR3 protein: CASSLDRAGQEIYGYTF
clone size: NA; V gene: TRBV12-3/TRBV12-4; D gene: NA; J gene: TRBJ1-1; CDR3 DNA: TGTGCCAGCATCCCTTCGGGGAAAAACACTGAAGCTTTCTTT; CDR3 protein: CASIPSGKNTEAFF
clone size: NA; V gene: TRBV5-1; D gene: NA; J gene: TRBJ1-1; CDR3 DNA: TGCGCCAGCAGCAGATGGACAGAAAACACTGAAGCTTTCTTT; CDR3 protein: CASSRWTENTEAFF
clone size: few; V gene: TRBV24-1; D gene: TRBD2; J gene: TRBJ2-1; CDR3 DNA: TGTGCCACCAGTTCCCCTGGGAGGGGAGGGGTCAATGAGCAGTTCTTC; CDR3 protein: CATSSPGRGGVNEQFF
clone size: NA; V gene: TRBV28; D gene: NA; J gene: TRBJ1-2; CDR3 DNA: TGTGCCAGCAGTTTAGCGGGGGCGGGGGGCTACACCTTC; CDR3 protein: CASSLAGAGGYTF
clone size: NA; V gene: TRBV7-2; D gene: NA; J gene: TRBJ1-2; CDR3 DNA: TGTGCCAGCAGCCTGCACCTTGGGAACTATGGCTACACCTTC; CDR3 protein: CASSLHLGNYGYTF
clone size: few; V gene: TRBV2; D gene: NA; J gene: TRBJ2-1; CDR3 DNA: TGTGCCAGCAGGGTTGGTGAGGGGCAGTTCTTC; CDR3 protein: CASRVGEGQFF
clone size: few; V gene: TRBV6-1; D gene: TRBD1; J gene: TRBJ2-7; CDR3 DNA: TGTGCCAGCAGCACCAGGGGGATCTACGAGCAGTACTTC; CDR3 protein: CASSTRGIYEQYF
clone size: many; V gene: TRBV12-3/TRBV12-4; D gene: NA; J gene: TRBJ1-5; CDR3 DNA: TGTGCCAGCAGTGCTCAGGGACGAAATCAGCCCCAGCATTTT; CDR3 protein: CASSAQGRNQPQHF